These 18 T cell receptor beta chains originate from one sample sequenced in a study of cytomegalovirus exposure and HLA in healthy donors. The PCR contained 60 Vbeta and 13 Jbeta primers. Assay used: immunoSEQ multiplex PCR; TCRdb lists only in-frame clones, some missing. The data hold fewer than 200,000 clones, with around 81% observed a single time. Specimen: PBMCs. The receptors shown here come from a woman aged 25 to 39 in good health and CMV-seronegative.

The V gene is TRBV6-6, the J gene TRBJ2-1; D not resolved. The CDR3 totals 12 residues. Germline CDR1 and CDR2: MNHNY and SVGAGI (reference sequence). V was pared by 11 bases and J by 2 bases, with 10 bases between. CDR3 in amino acids: CAALSAYNEQFF. The CDR3 DNA follows: TGTGCCGCCCTTAGTGCCTACAATGAGCAGTTCTTC.

The chain couples TRBV5-4 to TRBJ2-7, with D tentatively TRBD1 (6 bases). CDR3 length: 14 residues. Germline CDR1 is SGHNT and CDR2 is YYREEE (reference sequence). V lost 4 bases and J lost 8, with 19 bases in between. CDR3 in DNA: TGTGCCAGCAGCCAAGCCGGGACACCGTTACAGCAGTACTTC. This sequence encodes CASSQAGTPLQQYF.

The V gene is TRBV27, the J gene TRBJ1-1, with D unclear. The CDR3 consists of 13 residues. In germline, CDR1 is MNHEY, CDR2 SMNVEV (reference sequence). Between the trimmed V and J ends, which lost 6 bases and 5 bases, there was a span of 13 bases. The CDR3 DNA reads TGTGCCAGCAGGTCCCTTGACTGGACTGAAGCTTTCTTT. This codes for CASRSLDWTEAFF.

The chain carries TRBV7-9 and TRBJ2-6; the D gene is possibly TRBD1 (6 bases). V gave up 6 bases and J gave up 2 bases, with 11 bases separating them. The CDR3 extends over 15 amino acids. Germline V gives CDR1 SEHNR, CDR2 FQNEAQ (reference sequence). The CDR3 sequence is CASRLGGPGANVLTF. CDR3 DNA: TGTGCCAGCAGGCTAGGGGGTCCTGGGGCCAACGTCCTGACTTTC.

Notes on this clone: Sequence at one end of the junction differs from germline and may be a read error. The genes are TRBV30 and TRBJ1-2; D remains ambiguous. The CDR3 contains 13 residues. CDR1 and CDR2 from the germline V gene are GTSNPN and SVGIG (reference sequence). The CDR3 DNA sequence: TGTGCCTGGGGTGTCTGGAGGGCCTATGGCTACACCTTC. Residues: CAWGVWRAYGYTF.

The chain combines TRBV7-3 with TRBJ2-2; D is undetermined. CDR3 size: 14 residues. Germline CDR1 SGHTA, CDR2 FQGTGA. Trimming shortened V by 2 bases and J by 0 bases, and 4 bases separated the two germline ends. For the CDR3, the DNA is TGTGCCAGCAGCTTACTTCCGAACACCGGGGAGCTGTTTTTT. It encodes CASSLLPNTGELFF.

The chain carries TRBV5-6 and TRBJ2-7, with 7 bases fitting TRBD1. Losses at the gene ends were 1 base for V and 6 bases for J; bases not matched to a gene: 13. The CDR3 is 16 amino acids. Per the germline V gene, CDR1 is SGHDT and CDR2 is YYEEEE. CDR3 amino acids: CASSLFDLRQGVEQYF. Written as DNA, the CDR3 is TGTGCCAGCAGCTTGTTCGACCTAAGACAGGGAGTCGAGCAGTACTTC.

The chain is built from TRBV7-2 and TRBJ2-2, with 9 bases matching TRBD2. The length of the CDR3 is 17 residues. Germline V gene lookup returns CDR1 SGHTA and CDR2 FQGNSA. V was pared by 5 bases and J by 2 bases, with 9 bases of the junction left unmatched. The CDR3 loop reads CASSMRGLAGNTGELFF. The CDR3 nucleotides are TGTGCCAGCAGCATGAGGGGGCTAGCGGGAAACACCGGGGAGCTGTTTTTT.

J is TRBJ1-6 and V is TRBV7-9, with D maybe TRBD1 (5 bases). Germline V CDR1 and CDR2: SEHNR, FQNEAQ (reference sequence). Trimming took off 5 bases at V and 7 bases at J, with 15 bases between the two ends. The CDR3 runs 15 residues. CDR3 amino acids: CASSAHQGKNSPLHF. As DNA, the CDR3 is TGTGCCAGCAGCGCGCACCAGGGAAAGAATTCACCCCTCCACTTT.

This chain connects TRBV27 to TRBJ2-7; 9 nucleotides agree with TRBD1. Germline V gene lookup returns CDR1 MNHEY and CDR2 SMNVEV (reference sequence). There are 15 residues in the CDR3. With V trimmed by 5 bases and J by 4 bases, 9 bases remained unmatched. The CDR3 DNA reads as TGTGCCAGCAGTAGATCGGGACAGGGCTTATACGAGCAGTACTTC. This sequence encodes CASSRSGQGLYEQYF.

The rearrangement uses TRBV28 and TRBJ1-5; D is unclear. Germline V gives CDR1 MDHEN, CDR2 SYDVKM. Trimming stripped 0 bases from V and 3 bases from J, with 12 bases between. The CDR3 length is 16 residues. CDR3 loop: CASSLWSGENNQPQHF. Here the CDR3 DNA reads TGTGCCAGCAGTTTATGGTCGGGAGAGAACAATCAGCCCCAGCATTTT.

The V gene is TRBV4-3, the J gene TRBJ2-7; D unresolved. The CDR3 spans 16 residues. CDR1 and CDR2 from the germline V gene are LGHNA and YSLEER. V gave up 0 bases and J gave up 0 bases, with 12 bases separating them. DNA for the CDR3: TGCGCCAGCAGCCAAGATCCAGGTGGAAGCTCCTACGAGCAGTACTTC. Encoded protein: CASSQDPGGSSYEQYF.

The chain recombines TRBV29-1 with TRBJ1-4; the D gene is possibly TRBD1 (5 bases). The CDR3 loop spans 14 amino acids. V lost 5 bases and J lost 7, with 17 bases in between. CDR1 and CDR2 from the germline V gene are SQVTM and ANQGSEA. The CDR3 region has the DNA TGCAGCGTTAAACCAGGGTGGAGGGGTGAAAAACTGTTTTTT. Translated: CSVKPGWRGEKLFF.

This clone has just one count. The V call is TRBV19, the J call TRBJ1-5, with 10 bases that match TRBD1. The CDR3 has 14 residues. Trimming cost V 4 bases and J 8 bases; bases outside gene matches: 5. Germline CDR1 LNHDA, CDR2 SQIVND (reference sequence). DNA for the CDR3: TGTGCCAGTAGTACCTGGACAGGGGGGGAGCCCCAGCATTTT. It encodes CASSTWTGGEPQHF.

The gene calls are TRBV4-3 and TRBJ1-2; 10 bases align to TRBD1. Germline CDR1 and CDR2: LGHNA and YSLEER. V lost 4 bases and J lost 9; bases outside the gene matches: 17. CDR3 length: 17 residues. CDR3 nucleotide sequence: TGCGCCAGCAGCCCGAAGAACTTAGACAGGGGGCTGTATCGCTACACCTTC. It yields the protein CASSPKNLDRGLYRYTF.

With respect to this clone: An end of the junction differs from the germline gene, which may be a read error. V is TRBV11-2 and J is TRBJ2-3; TRBD2 agrees at 13 bases. CDR3 length equals 17 residues. The V gene's germline CDR1 is SGHAT and CDR2 FQNNGV. CDR3 amino acids: CATQGELAGGLTHTQYF. The CDR3 DNA sequence: TGTGCCACCCAAGGAGAACTAGCGGGGGGGCTCACACATACGCAGTATTTT.

The V and J genes are TRBV7-2 and TRBJ2-5, with TRBD1 identical over 7 bases. J lost 4 bases, V lost 2 bases, and 4 bases had no gene match. The CDR3 contains 14 residues. In germline, CDR1 is SGHTA, CDR2 FQGNSA. CDR3 amino acids: CASSLSHRGETQYF. For the CDR3, the DNA is TGTGCCAGCAGCTTAAGCCACAGGGGAGAGACCCAGTACTTC.

The V gene is TRBV28, the J gene TRBJ1-2; 9 bases map to TRBD1. Germline loops: CDR1 MDHEN, CDR2 SYDVKM. This CDR3 spans 14 amino acids. Trimming at V came to 10 bases and at J to 8 bases, leaving 14 bases not matched to a gene. CDR3 in amino acids: CATLPAGTGSGYTF. DNA for the CDR3: TGTGCCACCCTTCCAGCCGGGACAGGGAGCGGCTACACCTTC.